The 16 T cell receptor beta chains listed next were all sequenced from one sample in a study of post-analysis software for immune sequencing data. Broader study findings: TRBV segments more frequent in patients than in controls numbered roughly 5 and included TRBV5-6, TRBV5-1 and TRBV20-1.

Each TCR beta cDNA library carried unique molecular identifiers. TCRdb re-analysed the PCR reads in MiXCR, keeping a single row per CDR3 protein. The repertoire holds around 250,000 distinct CDR3 sequences, with 35% to 45% as singletons. These receptors' antigens are unknown. Sequencing input: blood. All receptors derive from a girl aged 5 to 17 with multiple sclerosis.

The chain has TRBV4-3 and TRBJ2-5; no clear D gene. Germline CDR1 and CDR2: LGHNA and YSLEER. The CDR3 consists of 16 residues. Trimming pared 0 bases from V and 5 bases from J, leaving 16 bases between. CDR3 bases: TGCGCCAGCAGCCAAGAAGGAGAGGACCCCTGGGAGACCCAGTACTTC. It translates to CASSQEGEDPWETQYF.

The V gene is TRBV20-1, the J gene TRBJ1-2, with 9 bases fitting TRBD1. The CDR3 sequence is 14 residues long. J was trimmed by 3 bases and V by 5 bases; bases with no gene match: 7. CDR1 is DFQATT and CDR2 is SNEGSKA in the germline V gene (reference sequence). Written as DNA, the CDR3 is TGCAGTGCTTCTGACAGGGGGTCCGACTATGGCTACACCTTC. Protein product: CSASDRGSDYGYTF.

This clonotype has ten or more counts. The rearrangement joins TRBV7-2 to TRBJ1-2; no firm D call. V gave up 4 bases and J gave up 1 base, with 13 bases separating them. Germline values: CDR1 SGHTA, CDR2 FQGNSA. The CDR3 extends over 15 amino acids. In DNA form, the CDR3 reads TGTGCCAGCAGCTCCGGACCGACGCTTAACTATGGCTACACCTTC. Translated: CASSSGPTLNYGYTF.

The V gene is TRBV28, the J gene TRBJ2-1; D not resolved. Germline assignment: CDR1 MDHEN and CDR2 SYDVKM. The CDR3 runs 10 residues. V lost 10 bases and J 6 bases, leaving 7 bases between the germline ends. The CDR3: CATLTNEQFF. In DNA form, the CDR3 reads TGTGCCACCCTCACCAATGAGCAGTTCTTC. Full variable domain (missing parts from reference TRBV28 and TRBJ2-1): DVKVTQSSRYLVKRTGEKVFLECVQDMDHENMFWYRQDPGLGLRLIYFSYDVKMKEKGDIPEGYSVSREKKERFSLILESASTNQTSMYLCATLTNEQFFGPGTRLTVL.

This clonotype was seen more than once but under ten times. This chain links TRBV5-1 with TRBJ2-2; TRBD1 agrees at 7 bases. The J segment lost 8 bases and the V segment lost 5 bases, leaving 15 bases of the junction unmatched. CDR1 is SGHRS and CDR2 is YFSETQ in the germline V gene. The length of the CDR3 is 16 residues. The CDR3 sequence is CASSYTGTVGKGELFF. CDR3 bases: TGCGCCAGCAGTTACACCGGGACAGTGGGTAAAGGGGAGCTGTTTTTT.

This clonotype was counted at least ten times. The gene calls are TRBV10-3 and TRBJ2-3, with a tentative D call TRBD2 (6 bases). The V end was cut by 9 bases, the J end by 5 bases, with 12 bases between. Germline V gives CDR1 ENHRY, CDR2 SYGVKD. CDR3 length equals 12 residues. CDR3 in DNA: TGTGCCATAGCGGGTTCGGGAGATACGCAGTATTTT. Protein sequence: CAIAGSGDTQYF.

The table lists this clonotype with many counts. The V gene is TRBV12-3 or TRBV12-4, the J gene TRBJ1-1, with 8 bases aligning to TRBD1. The CDR3 has 12 residues. Trimming cost V 7 bases and J 4 bases; bases outside gene matches: 2. CDR3 DNA: TGTGCCAGCACAACAGGGGGCACTGAAGCTTTCTTT. This translates into CASTTGGTEAFF.

There are a few counts of this clonotype. The chain recombines TRBV5-1 with TRBJ1-6; tentative D call: TRBD1 (6 bases). V lost 3 bases, J lost 0 bases, and 13 bases lay in between. This CDR3 contains 17 residues. Germline loops: CDR1 SGHRS, CDR2 YFSETQ. CDR3 coding DNA: TGCGCCAGCAGCTCCTCTGCAGGGGACTCCTATAATTCACCCCTCCACTTT. Its protein product is CASSSSAGDSYNSPLHF.

The V and J genes are TRBV12-3 or TRBV12-4 and TRBJ2-3; D gene ambiguous. Trimming took 3 bases from V and 4 from J, leaving 17 bases between them. The CDR3 loop spans 16 amino acids. DNA of the CDR3: TGTGCCAGCAGTTTTCGGCCGAACCTCCCTTCAGATACGCAGTATTTT. This codes for CASSFRPNLPSDTQYF.

V gene TRBV18 combines with J gene TRBJ2-2, with 11 bases lining up with TRBD2. Germline-derived CDR1 and CDR2 are KGHSH and LQKENI. This CDR3 has 18 residues. The J segment lost 5 bases and the V segment lost 0 bases, leaving 8 bases of the junction unmatched. The CDR3 nucleotides read TGTGCCAGCTCACCACCCATCTCACTAGCGGGAGCTACCGGGGAGCTGTTTTTT. Protein product: CASSPPISLAGATGELFF.

This rearrangement joins TRBV6-5 to TRBJ1-1; the match to TRBD1 covers 8 bases. CDR3 size: 13 residues. Germline V gives CDR1 MNHEY, CDR2 SVGAGI. Trimming cost V 4 bases and J 7 bases; bases outside gene matches: 5. As DNA, the CDR3 is TGTGCCAGCAGTTCCTACGGACAGGGTGAAGCTTTCTTT. Protein sequence: CASSSYGQGEAFF.

This clonotype occurred many times. This chain links TRBV9 with TRBJ2-2; D uncertain. The germline V and J ends were trimmed by 1 base and 2 bases, with 6 bases remaining between them. Germline-derived CDR1 and CDR2 are SGDLS and YYNGEE. This CDR3 has 14 residues. The chain's CDR3 is CASSVRLNTGELFF. CDR3 coding DNA: TGTGCCAGCAGCGTAAGACTCAACACCGGGGAGCTGTTTTTT.

This chain links TRBV5-1 with TRBJ2-3; D not resolved. With 1 base removed from V and 6 bases from J, the gap between germline ends came to 18 bases. This CDR3 contains 16 residues. Per the germline V gene, CDR1 is SGHRS and CDR2 is YFSETQ. The CDR3 reads CASSLLALRNGDTQYF. The DNA for the CDR3 is TGCGCCAGCAGCTTGCTCGCGCTCAGAAATGGGGATACGCAGTATTTT.

This clonotype appeared many times. This chain uses TRBV7-2 with TRBJ2-1; D possibly matches TRBD1 or TRBD2 (5 bases each). Germline CDR1 SGHTA, CDR2 FQGNSA. This CDR3 is 13 amino acids long. Trimming cost V 5 bases and J 9 bases, with 14 bases left between them. In DNA, the CDR3 is TGTGCCAGCAGCCTATGGGACCGGGCTGAGCAGTTCTTC. The encoded protein is CASSLWDRAEQFF.

The chain carries TRBV20-1 and TRBJ1-1, with D perhaps matching TRBD1 (5 bases). The CDR3 runs to 14 residues. V was cut by 5 bases and J by 3 bases, with 16 bases left in between. Per the germline V gene, CDR1 is DFQATT and CDR2 is SNEGSKA (reference sequence). This CDR3 reads CSADPGRDDTEAFF. The CDR3 DNA sequence: TGCAGTGCTGATCCGGGACGGGACGACACTGAAGCTTTCTTT.

Note on this clonotype: No conserved phenylalanine or tryptophan ends this CDR3, so it is likely a read error. The chain combines TRBV12-5 with TRBJ2-1, with D unresolved. The germline CDR1 and CDR2 sequences are LGHNT and FRNRAP. The CDR3 sequence is 17 residues long. V was shortened by 2 bases and J by 7 bases, with 21 bases between the two germline ends. The CDR3: CASGLNTAAGKANEQFV. CDR3 nucleotide sequence: TGTGCTAGTGGTTTGAATACCGCGGCAGGAAAGGCAAATGAGCAGTTCGTC.